These 18 T cell receptor beta chains were sequenced from one sample in a study of monozygotic twins with inflammatory bowel disease. One entry per CDR3 protein, without DNA, is what TCRdb gives after re-calling the 5' RACE reads. In all, the sample yields approximately 300,000 distinct CDR3 sequences. The sequenced sample was blood. These receptors originate from a human donor with ulcerative colitis or Crohn's disease, or a healthy co-twin of an affected twin (not recorded which).

This chain uses TRBV9 with TRBJ1-2; TCRdb outputs TRBD1, but without DNA this stays unchecked. Per the germline V gene, CDR1 is SGDLS and CDR2 is YYNGEE. The CDR3 spans 12 residues. The CDR3: CASSPGQDGYTF.

The gene calls are TRBV12-3 or TRBV12-4 and TRBJ1-3. CDR3 length: 15 amino acids. The CDR3 sequence: CASSFHGGSGNTIYF.

This chain links TRBV5-1 with TRBJ2-4. The CDR3 is made up of 15 amino acids. Germline values: CDR1 SGHRS, CDR2 YFSETQ. The CDR3 protein is CASSLGGIAKNIQYF.

The chain carries TRBV19 and TRBJ2-3; with no DNA, the TCRdb D assignment of TRBD1 cannot be verified. Per germline, CDR1 LNHDA and CDR2 SQIVND (reference sequence). The CDR3 spans 15 residues. The CDR3: CASSTGTPGTDTQYF.

The chain links TRBV28 to TRBJ1-5; TCRdb proposes TRBD1, but this gene call is untestable without DNA. This CDR3 has 18 residues. Germline values: CDR1 MDHEN, CDR2 SYDVKM. CDR3: CASSTRLGGGGSNQPQHF. Filled out from reference TRBV28 and TRBJ1-5, the complete variable domain reads DVKVTQSSRYLVKRTGEKVFLECVQDMDHENMFWYRQDPGLGLRLIYFSYDVKMKEKGDIPEGYSVSREKKERFSLILESASTNQTSMYLCASSTRLGGGGSNQPQHFGDGTRLSIL.

The chain carries TRBV30 and TRBJ2-5. Germline values: CDR1 GTSNPN, CDR2 SVGIG (reference sequence). The CDR3 consists of 13 residues. The CDR3 reads CALVGDRQETQYF. Together with reference TRBV30 and TRBJ2-5, the CDR3 gives the full variable domain: SQTIHQWPATLVQPVGSPLSLECTVEGTSNPNLYWYRQAAGRGLQLLFYSVGIGQISSEVPQNLSASRPQDRQFILSSKKLLLSDSGFYLCALVGDRQETQYFGPGTRLLVL.

This chain joins TRBV12-3 or TRBV12-4 and TRBJ2-4; the TRBD2 assignment by TCRdb is unverifiable without DNA. The CDR3 has 15 residues. CDR3 sequence: CASRRTLTIENIQYF.

The chain couples TRBV7-9 to TRBJ1-1. This CDR3 comprises 12 residues. Germline V gives CDR1 SEHNR, CDR2 FQNEAQ (reference sequence). This chain's CDR3 is CASSSGGAEAFF.

This chain uses TRBV5-6 with TRBJ2-2; the TCRdb D gene call, TRBD1, has no DNA to confirm it. The CDR3 is 15 amino acids. The V gene's germline CDR1 is SGHDT and CDR2 YYEEEE. This CDR3 is CASSSPDRGGGELFF.

The chain links TRBV14 to TRBJ2-7. This CDR3 region has 12 residues. The germline V gene has CDR1 SGHDN and CDR2 FVKESK. Here the CDR3 reads CASSTGAYEQYF.

The chain couples TRBV29-1 to TRBJ2-3; TCRdb's D call of TRBD2 is untestable without DNA. Germline V gene sequence: CDR1 SQVTM, CDR2 ANQGSEA. This CDR3 has 15 amino acids. The CDR3 here is CSASPPSSGSYTQYF.

The chain joins TRBV13 to TRBJ2-1; TCRdb lists TRBD2, though no DNA is available to test this call. The CDR3 length is 16 residues. The V gene's germline CDR1 is PRHDT and CDR2 FYEKMQ (reference sequence). The CDR3 loop reads CASSDSLAGAGNEQFF.

The chain couples TRBV20-1 to TRBJ2-7. Germline CDR1 and CDR2: DFQATT and SNEGSKA (reference sequence). The CDR3 has 11 amino acids. The CDR3 protein is CSARPNYEQYF.

The rearrangement joins TRBV20-1 to TRBJ2-7; TCRdb returns TRBD2, unconfirmable since there is no DNA. The CDR3 loop spans 13 amino acids. CDR1 DFQATT and CDR2 SNEGSKA come from the germline V gene (reference sequence). The CDR3: CSASKAGLNEQYF.

V is TRBV7-9 and J is TRBJ2-5; TCRdb proposes TRBD1, but this gene call is untestable without DNA. There are 14 residues in the CDR3. Germline V lookup: CDR1 SEHNR, CDR2 FQNEAQ (reference sequence). The CDR3 loop reads CASSAWTAQETQYF.

The chain links TRBV7-2 to TRBJ2-5; TCRdb calls TRBD1, which cannot be checked without DNA. The CDR3 contains 14 residues. The germline CDR1 and CDR2 sequences are SGHTA and FQGNSA. The CDR3: CASRPGQVAETQYF.

The CDR3 here is CASSYASGRSYEQYF. The V call is TRBV6-2 or TRBV6-3, the J call TRBJ2-7; TCRdb reports TRBD2, a call that lacks DNA to check it against. Looked up from germline, CDR1 is MNHEY and CDR2 is SVGEGT. The CDR3 sequence is 15 residues long.

V and J are TRBV6-5 and TRBJ1-4; the D call of TRBD1 rests on TCRdb alone, since no DNA is present to check it. The CDR3 extends over 14 amino acids. The germline CDR1 and CDR2 sequences are MNHEY and SVGAGI. The CDR3 loop reads CPSSYEPGGEKLFF.